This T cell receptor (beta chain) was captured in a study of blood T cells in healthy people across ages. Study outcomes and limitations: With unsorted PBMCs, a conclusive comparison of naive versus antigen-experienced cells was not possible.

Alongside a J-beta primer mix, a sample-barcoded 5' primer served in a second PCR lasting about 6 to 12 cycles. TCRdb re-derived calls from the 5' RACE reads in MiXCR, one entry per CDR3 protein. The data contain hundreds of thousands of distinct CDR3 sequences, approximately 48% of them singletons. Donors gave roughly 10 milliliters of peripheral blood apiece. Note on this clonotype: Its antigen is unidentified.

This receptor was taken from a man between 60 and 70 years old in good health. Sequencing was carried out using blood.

Here the CDR3 DNA reads TGTGCCAGCAGCTTGGGACTAGCTCGCACAGATACGCAGTATTTT. This sequence encodes CASSLGLARTDTQYF. The chain uses TRBV7-2 and TRBJ2-3; TRBD2 aligns across 9 bases. This CDR3 has 15 residues. Germline trimming cut 3 bases from V and 1 base from J; bases unmatched to any gene: 2. CDR1 is SGHTA and CDR2 is FQGNSA in the germline V gene.